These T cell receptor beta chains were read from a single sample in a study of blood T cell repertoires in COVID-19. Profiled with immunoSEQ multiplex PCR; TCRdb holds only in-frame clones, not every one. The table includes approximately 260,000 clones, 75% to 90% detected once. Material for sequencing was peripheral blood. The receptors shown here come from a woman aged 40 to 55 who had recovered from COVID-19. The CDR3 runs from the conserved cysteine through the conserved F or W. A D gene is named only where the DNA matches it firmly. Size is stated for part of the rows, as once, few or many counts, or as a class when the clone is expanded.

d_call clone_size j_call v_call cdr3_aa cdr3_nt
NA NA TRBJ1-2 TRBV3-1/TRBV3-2 CASSPTASYGYTF TGTGCCAGCAGCCCAACTGCTAGCTATGGCTACACCTTC
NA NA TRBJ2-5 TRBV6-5 CASTADYPETQYF TGTGCCAGCACCGCGGACTACCCAGAGACCCAGTACTTC
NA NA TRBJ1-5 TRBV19 CASSIGSGNQPQHF TGTGCCAGTAGTATAGGATCAGGGAATCAGCCCCAGCATTTT
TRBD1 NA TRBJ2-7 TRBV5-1 CASRPGTGVYEQYF TGCGCCAGCAGACCCGGGACAGGGGTGTACGAGCAGTACTTC
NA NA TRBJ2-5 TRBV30 CAWSADRLQETQYF TGTGCCTGGAGCGCTGACAGGCTACAAGAGACCCAGTACTTC
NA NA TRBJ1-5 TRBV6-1 CASSERLNSNQPQHF TGTGCCAGCAGTGAAAGACTAAATAGCAATCAGCCCCAGCATTTT
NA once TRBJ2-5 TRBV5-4 CASSPPDGKAQETQYF TGTGCCAGCAGCCCGCCAGACGGCAAAGCGCAAGAGACCCAGTACTTC
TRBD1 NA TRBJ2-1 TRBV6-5 CASSRGQGAREQFF TGTGCCAGCAGCCGAGGACAGGGGGCGCGTGAGCAGTTCTTC
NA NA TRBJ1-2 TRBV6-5 CARLKAPRLYGYTF TGTGCCCGACTAAAGGCCCCTAGACTCTATGGCTACACCTTC
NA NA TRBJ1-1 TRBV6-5 CASKRDTAFF TGTGCCAGCAAAAGGGACACCGCTTTCTTT
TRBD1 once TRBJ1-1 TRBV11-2 CASIHQGVNTEAFF TGTGCCAGCATCCACCAGGGGGTGAACACTGAAGCTTTCTTT
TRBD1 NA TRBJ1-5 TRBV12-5 CASGPPDRARGNHEPQHF TGTGCTAGTGGTCCCCCGGACAGGGCGAGGGGCAATCATGAGCCCCAGCATTTT
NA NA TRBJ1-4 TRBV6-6 CASLTFRDTREKLFF TGTGCCAGCCTGACATTTCGGGACACGCGTGAAAAACTGTTTTTT
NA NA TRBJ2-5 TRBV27 CASSLIVAGKETQYF TGTGCCAGCAGTTTAATCGTGGCGGGGAAAGAGACCCAGTACTTC
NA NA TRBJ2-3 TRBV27 CASSFAGMVTDTQYF TGTGCCAGCAGTTTTGCGGGAATGGTCACAGATACGCAGTATTTT
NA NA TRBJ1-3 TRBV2 CASSPGTSGNTIYF TGTGCCAGCAGCCCAGGGACATCTGGAAACACCATATATTTT